These T cell receptor beta chains were read from a single sample in a study of early T cells in non-severe SARS-CoV-2 infection. TCRdb processed the 5' RACE reads anew with MiXCR; each CDR3 protein has one entry. The data hold fewer than 65,000 distinct CDR3 sequences, with about 10% observed a single time. This sample comprised whole blood, obtained at baseline. The receptors were gathered from an adult who was a healthcare worker with PCR-confirmed SARS-CoV-2 infection or an uninfected control (not recorded which). Each CDR3 is given with its conserved first and last residue. Each record gives: clone size, V gene, D gene, J gene, CDR3 protein, CDR3 DNA. D genes are given only for firm matches. Clone sizes are given selectively: once, few, many, or a class where the clone is expanded.

-	TRBV5-1	-	TRBJ2-3	CASSLGALSTDTQYF	TGCGCCAGCAGCTTAGGGGCTCTAAGCACAGATACGCAGTATTTT
-	TRBV7-9	-	TRBJ1-1	CASSFPTEAFF	TGTGCCAGCAGCTTCCCAACGGAGGCTTTCTTT
-	TRBV6-5	-	TRBJ2-7	CASKWGLASYEQYF	TGTGCCAGCAAGTGGGGCCTGGCCTCCTACGAGCAGTACTTC
-	TRBV20-1	TRBD1	TRBJ1-6	CSARGTGGSSPLHF	TGCAGTGCTAGAGGAACAGGGGGCAGTTCACCCCTCCACTTT
-	TRBV5-1	TRBD1	TRBJ2-7	CASSSGTGAYEQYF	TGCGCCAGCAGCTCCGGGACAGGGGCCTACGAGCAGTACTTC
many	TRBV28	-	TRBJ2-1	CASSLGGQHPVF	TGTGCCAGCAGTTTGGGAGGACAGCACCCGGTCTTC
few	TRBV5-1	-	TRBJ1-4	CASSPRATNEKLFF	TGCGCCAGCAGCCCCAGGGCAACTAATGAAAAACTGTTTTTT
few	TRBV7-9	-	TRBJ1-2	CASSLHQVDGYTF	TGTGCCAGCAGCCTACACCAGGTCGATGGCTACACCTTC
-	TRBV5-5	-	TRBJ2-2	CASSFPGTSGELFF	TGTGCCAGCAGCTTCCCGGGGACCAGCGGGGAGCTGTTTTTT
many	TRBV6-5	TRBD1	TRBJ1-2	CASSYSTAGGYGYTF	TGTGCCAGCAGTTACTCGACGGCAGGGGGCTATGGCTACACCTTC
few	TRBV19	-	TRBJ1-1	CASTSRHLGGTEAFF	TGTGCCAGTACCTCACGGCACCTCGGGGGCACTGAAGCTTTCTTT
many	TRBV4-2	-	TRBJ2-1	CASSQVGSSYNEQFF	TGTGCCAGCAGCCAAGTGGGGAGCTCCTACAATGAGCAGTTCTTC
-	TRBV6-1	-	TRBJ2-1	CASSGPGQWLYNEQFF	TGTGCCAGCAGTGGCCCCGGACAGTGGCTCTACAATGAGCAGTTCTTC
many	TRBV19	-	TRBJ1-1	CASRVGAFAEAFF	TGTGCCAGTAGGGTCGGGGCGTTTGCTGAAGCTTTCTTT
-	TRBV6-5	-	TRBJ2-7	CASSYSQGTYEQYF	TGTGCCAGCAGTTACTCGCAGGGGACCTACGAGCAGTACTTC
-	TRBV9	-	TRBJ2-3	CASSEGPTQYF	TGTGCCAGCAGCGAGGGTCCCACGCAGTATTTT
-	TRBV7-9	-	TRBJ2-3	CASSAGTDTQYF	TGTGCCAGCAGCGCCGGTACAGATACGCAGTATTTT
many	TRBV6-6	-	TRBJ1-1	CASNRGDARTEAFF	TGTGCCAGCAACCGCGGGGACGCGAGGACTGAAGCTTTCTTT
-	TRBV12-5	-	TRBJ1-5	CASGFSDRENQPQHF	TGTGCTAGTGGTTTCTCGGACAGAGAGAATCAGCCCCAGCATTTT
-	TRBV3-1	TRBD2	TRBJ2-7	CASGKTSGAYEQYF	TGTGCCAGCGGGAAGACTAGCGGTGCCTACGAGCAGTACTTC
few	TRBV5-4	TRBD2	TRBJ2-1	CASSSGLAGYNEQFF	TGTGCCAGCAGCTCCGGACTAGCGGGCTACAATGAGCAGTTCTTC
many	TRBV11-2	-	TRBJ2-5	CASRLGIQETQYF	TGTGCCAGCAGACTAGGAATCCAAGAGACCCAGTACTTC
few	TRBV30	-	TRBJ1-3	CAWSPGAGGNTIYF	TGTGCCTGGAGTCCAGGGGCTGGTGGAAACACCATATATTTT
medium-sized	TRBV6-6	TRBD1	TRBJ1-2	CASSNPDRGHYGYTF	TGTGCCAGCAGTAATCCGGACAGGGGACACTATGGCTACACCTTC
many	TRBV7-8	TRBD2	TRBJ2-1	CASSLSAAGGPGEQFF	TGTGCCAGCAGCTTATCTGCTGCGGGAGGGCCGGGTGAGCAGTTCTTC
few	TRBV6-5	-	TRBJ2-1	CASSYSDYNEQFF	TGTGCCAGCAGTTACTCAGATTACAATGAGCAGTTCTTC
few	TRBV3-1	TRBD2	TRBJ2-1	CASSPTERGAFPRKFF	TGTGCCAGCAGCCCAACCGAGCGGGGGGCTTTCCCCCGGAAGTTCTTC
-	TRBV11-2	-	TRBJ2-3	CASSQNRGGVFDGTQYF	TGTGCCAGCAGCCAAAACAGGGGAGGGGTATTCGATGGTACGCAGTATTTT
-	TRBV10-3	-	TRBJ2-3	CAISRTEAEGGTDTQYF	TGTGCCATCTCCAGGACAGAAGCAGAGGGCGGCACAGATACGCAGTATTTT
-	TRBV25-1	TRBD2	TRBJ2-1	CASSEWGGYNEQFF	TGTGCCAGCAGTGAATGGGGGGGTTACAATGAGCAGTTCTTC
many	TRBV5-6	-	TRBJ2-3	CASSIGDAQYF	TGTGCCAGCAGCATCGGAGACGCGCAGTATTTT
-	TRBV4-1	-	TRBJ2-1	CASSQVDLVTYNEQFF	TGCGCCAGCAGCCAAGTGGATCTAGTGACCTACAATGAGCAGTTCTTC
-	TRBV5-4	TRBD2	TRBJ2-2	CASSLPPGGNTGELFF	TGTGCCAGCAGCTTACCTCCGGGAGGAAACACCGGGGAGCTGTTTTTT
few	TRBV20-1	-	TRBJ2-4	CSASVRGDIQYF	TGCAGTGCTAGTGTCAGGGGGGACATTCAGTACTTC
-	TRBV6-5	-	TRBJ1-1	CASSYGGDTEAFF	TGTGCCAGCAGTTACGGGGGGGACACTGAAGCTTTCTTT
-	TRBV5-5	-	TRBJ1-6	CASSLPVGNSPLHF	TGTGCCAGCAGCTTGCCAGTGGGTAATTCACCCCTCCACTTT
many	TRBV7-9	TRBD1	TRBJ2-7	CASSVSPGQGSYEQYF	TGTGCCAGCAGCGTATCACCGGGACAGGGCTCCTACGAGCAGTACTTC
-	TRBV3-1	-	TRBJ1-6	CASSLGTSNNSPLHF	TGTGCCAGCAGCCTTGGGACATCCAATAATTCACCCCTCCACTTT
-	TRBV3-1	TRBD2	TRBJ2-7	CASSQVVRTSSYEQYF	TGTGCCAGCAGCCAAGTTGTGCGGACTAGCTCCTACGAGCAGTACTTC
few	TRBV28	-	TRBJ2-6	CASSFRRFSGANVLTF	TGTGCCAGCAGTTTCCGACGGTTCTCTGGGGCCAACGTCCTGACTTTC
-	TRBV11-3	TRBD2	TRBJ2-3	CASSLDSGLGTSHVGYF	TGTGCCAGCAGCTTAGACTCCGGACTAGGGACGAGCCACGTAGGGTATTTT
-	TRBV6-6	TRBD2	TRBJ2-7	CASSLDLSGRASSYEQYF	TGTGCCAGCAGCCTTGATCTTAGCGGGAGGGCGAGCTCCTACGAGCAGTACTTC